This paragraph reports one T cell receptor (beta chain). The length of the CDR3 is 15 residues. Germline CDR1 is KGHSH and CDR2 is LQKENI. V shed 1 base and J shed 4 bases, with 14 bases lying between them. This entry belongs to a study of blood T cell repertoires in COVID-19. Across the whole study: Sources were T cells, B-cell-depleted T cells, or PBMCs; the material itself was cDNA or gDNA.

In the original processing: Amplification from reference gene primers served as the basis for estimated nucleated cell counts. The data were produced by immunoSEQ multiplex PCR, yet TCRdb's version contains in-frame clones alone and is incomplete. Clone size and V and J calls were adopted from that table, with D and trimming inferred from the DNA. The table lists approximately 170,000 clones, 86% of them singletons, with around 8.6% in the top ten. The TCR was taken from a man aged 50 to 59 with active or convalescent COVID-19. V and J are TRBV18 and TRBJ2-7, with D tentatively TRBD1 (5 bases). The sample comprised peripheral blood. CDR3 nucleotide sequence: TGTGCCAGCTCACCACGAGCAGGGCCTGGTTACGAGCAGTACTTC. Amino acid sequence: CASSPRAGPGYEQYF.